Following are 19 T cell receptor beta chains from one sample sequenced in a study of blood T cell repertoires in COVID-19. Method: immunoSEQ multiplex PCR; TCRdb's copy keeps in-frame clones and lacks some. The table lists 250,000 or so clones, roughly 90% of them singletons, with 2% to 2.5% in the top ten. The sequenced material came from peripheral blood. The source of these receptors is a woman aged 55-70 years with COVID-19, enrolled during active disease.

This clone was observed a single time. The chain's CDR3 is CASGTGGNEQFF. DNA of the CDR3: TGTGCCAGCGGGACAGGGGGCAATGAGCAGTTCTTC. This sequence joins TRBV18 and TRBJ2-1; 11 positions agree with TRBD1. From germline, CDR1 is KGHSH and CDR2 LQKENI. The V gene end was trimmed by 8 bases and the J gene end by 6 bases; junction bases not matched to a gene: 0. This CDR3 comprises 12 residues.

The chain is built from TRBV19 and TRBJ1-4; TRBD1 might be the D (5 bases). The germline gives CDR1 LNHDA, CDR2 SQIVND (reference sequence). The V end was cut by 7 bases, the J end by 8 bases, with 20 bases between. The CDR3 sequence is 15 residues long. The CDR3 coding sequence is TGTGCCAGTACAACAGGACACGGTCGAGGCGAAAAACTGTTTTTT. Its protein product is CASTTGHGRGEKLFF.

The V gene is TRBV6-5, the J gene TRBJ2-7; D not resolved. The CDR3 is 14 residues long. Trimming pared 6 bases from V and 7 bases from J, leaving 19 bases between. From germline, CDR1 is MNHEY and CDR2 SVGAGI. The CDR3: CASRSSLAATEQYF. For the CDR3, the DNA is TGTGCCAGCAGGTCGAGTCTTGCGGCAACGGAGCAGTACTTC.

The chain uses TRBV18 and TRBJ1-2, with D possibly matching TRBD1 (6 bases). Germline V gene data show CDR1 as KGHSH and CDR2 as LQKENI. The CDR3 spans 12 residues. Between the trimmed V and J ends, which lost 3 bases and 10 bases, there was a span of 12 bases. Here the CDR3 reads CASSPTKGDYTF. The CDR3 DNA is TGTGCCAGCTCACCGACTAAGGGGGACTACACCTTC.

This clone occurred once. The rearrangement joins TRBV2 to TRBJ1-1; a weak D match, TRBD1 (6 bases). There are 14 residues in the CDR3. V lost 7 bases and J lost 2, with 14 bases in between. Germline V gene data show CDR1 as SNHLY and CDR2 as FYNNEI. The CDR3 bases are TGTGCCAGCATGATCGGGACACCAAACACTGAAGCTTTCTTT. This codes for CASMIGTPNTEAFF.

This clone was seen more than once but under ten times. This chain joins TRBV11-2 and TRBJ2-1; 9 nucleotides line up with TRBD2. V gave up 1 base and J gave up 2 bases; unmatched junction bases: 3. Germline V CDR1 and CDR2: SGHAT, FQNNGV. CDR3 size: 16 residues. This chain's CDR3 is CASSLVSGGTYNEQFF. The CDR3 nucleotides read TGTGCCAGCAGCTTAGTAAGCGGGGGGACCTACAATGAGCAGTTCTTC.

This clone has only one observation. The chain has TRBV15 and TRBJ1-5; TRBD1 matches at 9 bases. Germline CDR1 LNHNV, CDR2 YYDKDF (reference sequence). The CDR3 length is 15 residues. Trimming cost V 5 bases and J 5 bases; bases outside gene matches: 7. This chain's CDR3 is CATSGSGQGHQPQHF. The CDR3 DNA reads as TGTGCCACCAGCGGGTCGGGACAGGGCCATCAGCCCCAGCATTTT.

The V call is TRBV18, the J call TRBJ1-2; the D is unclear. Trimming removed 6 bases from V and 3 bases from J, with 5 bases in between. This CDR3 comprises 11 residues. CDR1 and CDR2 (germline): KGHSH, LQKENI. CDR3 protein: CASSADYGYTF. CDR3 coding DNA: TGTGCCAGCTCGGCCGACTATGGCTACACCTTC.

This clone was seen only a few times. The V gene is TRBV5-4, the J gene TRBJ1-2, with D tentatively TRBD1 (6 bases). Looked up from germline, CDR1 is SGHNT and CDR2 is YYREEE (reference sequence). The CDR3 runs 14 residues. V was cut by 4 bases and J by 7 bases, with 17 bases left in between. The CDR3 coding sequence is TGTGCCAGCAGCCTGACCGGGGGGCGATCTGGCTACACCTTC. This gives the protein CASSLTGGRSGYTF.

The CDR3 protein is CASSAGGPPEKLFF. The DNA of the CDR3 is TGTGCCAGCAGTGCCGGGGGACCGCCTGAAAAACTGTTTTTT. J is TRBJ1-4 and V is TRBV2, with a possible D match to TRBD1 (5 bases). Germline V CDR1 and CDR2: SNHLY, FYNNEI. CDR3 size: 14 residues. Trimming took off 4 bases at V and 7 bases at J, with 13 bases between the two ends.

J is TRBJ1-6 and V is TRBV5-8, with unresolved D. From germline, CDR1 is SGHTS and CDR2 YDEGEE. The CDR3 is 16 amino acids. V was trimmed by 4 bases and J by 10 bases, leaving 21 bases between them. In DNA, the CDR3 is TGTGCCAGCAGCCCATTACGGGGTTCCGGTTGGTCACCCCTCCACTTT. Translation gives CASSPLRGSGWSPLHF.

The gene calls are TRBV6-5 and TRBJ1-5; D gene uncertain. Germline assignment: CDR1 MNHEY and CDR2 SVGAGI. There are 14 residues in the CDR3. Deletions cut 10 bases from V and 7 bases from J, with 20 bases between. CDR3 bases: TGTGCCATCACAGAACCCGGGAGGCTGCAGCCCCAGCATTTT. It translates to CAITEPGRLQPQHF.

V and J are TRBV7-7 and TRBJ2-3; 12 bases are a match to TRBD1. Germline V gives CDR1 SSHAT, CDR2 FNYEAQ (reference sequence). The CDR3 loop spans 15 amino acids. After removal of 6 bases from V and 6 bases from J, the junction contained 7 bases not matched to a gene. The CDR3 nucleotides read TGTGCCAGCAGTACCGGGACAGGGGGCCCGGATACGCAGTATTTT. Translation gives CASSTGTGGPDTQYF.

The chain has TRBV29-1 and TRBJ1-2; D might be TRBD1 (5 bases). Trimming stripped 0 bases from V and 7 bases from J, with 21 bases between. The germline gives CDR1 SQVTM, CDR2 ANQGSEA. This CDR3 contains 16 residues. The CDR3 coding sequence is TGCAGCGTTGAAGATAAGGCAGGGTTACTCTTATTTGGCTACACCTTC. Translation gives CSVEDKAGLLLFGYTF.

This sequence joins TRBV19 and TRBJ2-7, with TRBD1 matching 7 bases. The CDR3 covers 16 residues. V shed 1 base, J shed 2 bases, and the junction held 8 bases outside the gene matches. Germline V gene sequence: CDR1 LNHDA, CDR2 SQIVND (reference sequence). In DNA form, the CDR3 reads TGTGCCAGTAGTATAGGGGGCCCAGGGGGACCCTACGAGCAGTACTTC. This codes for CASSIGGPGGPYEQYF.

In this sample, this clone turned up once. The chain has TRBV2 and TRBJ1-1; TRBD1 matches 8 bases. CDR1 is SNHLY, CDR2 FYNNEI, per germline. Trimming cost V 7 bases and J 8 bases; bases outside gene matches: 15. This CDR3 region has 15 residues. The CDR3 bases are TGTGCCAGCACCGTACGACTGGGGACAGGAGGAGAAGCTTTCTTT. As protein: CASTVRLGTGGEAFF.

The CDR3 here is CASSFGGAYTEAFF. DNA of the CDR3: TGTGCCAGCAGCTTTGGAGGGGCATACACTGAAGCTTTCTTT. The chain has TRBV7-2 and TRBJ1-1; a weak D match, TRBD1 (5 bases). The germline V and J ends were trimmed by 3 bases and 3 bases, with 11 bases remaining between them. The CDR3 is 14 amino acids. Germline loops: CDR1 SGHTA, CDR2 FQGNSA.

The V gene is TRBV7-2, the J gene TRBJ2-1; tentatively, D is TRBD1 (6 bases). CDR1 and CDR2 (germline): SGHTA, FQGNSA. The CDR3 loop spans 14 amino acids. V was cut by 5 bases and J by 7 bases, with 15 bases left in between. The CDR3 region has the DNA TGTGCCAGCAGCCCAGGGGACCATGGAAATGAGCAGTTCTTC. Its translation: CASSPGDHGNEQFF.

V and J are TRBV6-6 and TRBJ1-1; D is undetermined. V gave up 4 bases and J gave up 1 base, with 4 bases separating them. Germline CDR1 is MNHNY and CDR2 is SVGAGI (reference sequence). The CDR3 is made up of 12 amino acids. CDR3 amino acids: CASSWRNTEAFF. The CDR3 DNA follows: TGTGCCAGCAGTTGGAGGAACACTGAAGCTTTCTTT.